This entry lists 24 T cell receptor beta chains sequenced from one sample in a study of radiotherapy plus CTLA-4 blockade in lung cancer. TCRdb's copy holds only in-frame clones and misses some; the assay was immunoSEQ multiplex PCR. The table lists more than 65,000 clones, roughly 80% of them singletons. The sequencing used peripheral blood, collected from a patient treated with radiotherapy plus ipilimumab. These receptor sequences come from a human donor with non-small cell lung cancer who had stable disease on radiotherapy plus ipilimumab.

The chain links TRBV18 to TRBJ2-3; D possibly corresponds to TRBD2 (5 bases). Trimming pared 6 bases from V and 6 bases from J, leaving 13 bases between. Germline CDR1 and CDR2: KGHSH and LQKENI. CDR3 length equals 13 residues. The CDR3 reads CASSLGLGDTQYF. The CDR3 coding sequence is TGTGCCAGCTCCCTTGGACTGGGGGATACGCAGTATTTT.

The chain uses TRBV2 and TRBJ2-7, with 8 bases fitting TRBD1. From germline, CDR1 is SNHLY and CDR2 FYNNEI. V trimming: 8 bases; J trimming: 2 bases; junction bases outside the gene matches: 8. There are 14 residues in the CDR3. The CDR3 coding sequence is TGTGCCAGCTTGACTTGGGACAGGACCTACGAGCAGTACTTC. It is translated as CASLTWDRTYEQYF.

V is TRBV6-1 and J is TRBJ2-7; tentative D call: TRBD1 (6 bases). V was clipped by 1 base and J by 3 bases, with 10 bases between them. The CDR3 is made up of 14 amino acids. CDR1 and CDR2 from the germline V gene are MNHNS and SASEGT. The CDR3 coding sequence is TGTGCCAGCAGTGAAGGACTACAGGGCTACGAGCAGTACTTC. This codes for CASSEGLQGYEQYF.

The rearrangement joins TRBV18 to TRBJ1-1; D is perhaps TRBD1 (5 bases). The CDR3 runs 14 residues. V was clipped by 6 bases and J by 5 bases, with 16 bases between them. Germline V gene data show CDR1 as KGHSH and CDR2 as LQKENI. The CDR3 coding sequence is TGTGCCAGCTCGCGTGAGGGGCGCGAAACTGAAGCTTTCTTT. Amino acids: CASSREGRETEAFF.

This chain connects TRBV7-9 to TRBJ1-3; D is unresolved. Deletions cut 3 bases from V and 2 bases from J, with 14 bases between. The CDR3 has 16 amino acids. Germline-derived CDR1 and CDR2 are SEHNR and FQNEAQ (reference sequence). This CDR3 is CASSFRRRGTGNTIYF. CDR3 coding DNA: TGTGCCAGCAGCTTTAGACGTCGCGGGACTGGAAACACCATATATTTT.

This clone was counted between two and nine times. This chain uses TRBV4-1 with TRBJ2-4; D call uncertain. This CDR3 is 16 amino acids long. From germline, CDR1 is MGHRA and CDR2 YSYEKL. V was clipped by 0 bases and J by 4 bases, with 13 bases between them. CDR3 amino acids: CASSQDEEAAKNIQYF. DNA for the CDR3: TGCGCCAGCAGCCAAGATGAGGAAGCAGCGAAAAACATTCAGTACTTC.

This clone was found once. The CDR3 loop reads CASNPQGVGYEQYF. In nucleotides, the CDR3 is TGTGCCAGCAACCCACAGGGGGTGGGCTACGAGCAGTACTTC. The chain carries TRBV6-1 and TRBJ2-7; TRBD1 aligns across 8 bases. CDR1 and CDR2 (germline): MNHNS, SASEGT. The CDR3 extends over 14 amino acids. V lost 7 bases, J lost 3 bases, and 8 bases stayed unmatched.

This rearrangement joins TRBV6-5 to TRBJ2-3; 9 bases map to TRBD2. Germline values: CDR1 MNHEY, CDR2 SVGAGI. The J segment lost 1 base and the V segment lost 4 bases, leaving 6 bases of the junction unmatched. CDR3 length: 16 residues. CDR3 in amino acids: CASSSPWTSGTDTQYF. The CDR3 DNA is TGTGCCAGCAGTTCTCCCTGGACTAGCGGCACAGATACGCAGTATTTT.

This chain joins TRBV10-3 and TRBJ2-5; no clear D. Trimming shortened V by 5 bases and J by 5 bases, and 12 bases separated the two germline ends. The length of the CDR3 is 13 residues. Germline CDR1 is ENHRY and CDR2 is SYGVKD. The CDR3 spells CAISSPPRETQYF. Written as DNA, the CDR3 is TGTGCCATCAGTTCCCCCCCAAGGGAGACCCAGTACTTC.

The rearrangement links TRBV5-1 to TRBJ2-7; D might be TRBD1 or TRBD2, each matching 6 bases. The V end lost 3 bases, the J end lost 6 bases, and 22 bases lay between the germline ends. This CDR3 has 16 amino acids. In germline, CDR1 is SGHRS, CDR2 YFSETQ. The CDR3 spells CASSSRGGTGGPEQYF. The CDR3 bases are TGCGCCAGCAGCTCGAGGGGCGGGACCGGGGGCCCCGAGCAGTACTTC.

V is TRBV28 and J is TRBJ2-5; D may match TRBD1 or TRBD2 (5 bases each). From germline, CDR1 is MDHEN and CDR2 SYDVKM. Trimming took 5 bases from V and 4 from J, leaving 17 bases between them. The CDR3 has 15 amino acids. The CDR3 reads CASSSRDPGRETQYF. CDR3 nucleotide sequence: TGTGCCAGCAGTAGCCGGGACCCAGGGCGAGAGACCCAGTACTTC.

This chain uses TRBV18 with TRBJ2-7; D tentatively fits TRBD1 or TRBD2 (5 bases each). The CDR3 has 13 residues. Trimming stripped 3 bases from V and 5 bases from J, with 11 bases between. Germline V gene sequence: CDR1 KGHSH, CDR2 LQKENI. This CDR3 reads CASSPIGANEQYF. DNA of the CDR3: TGTGCCAGCTCACCTATCGGGGCTAACGAGCAGTACTTC.

The chain recombines TRBV7-3 with TRBJ1-6, with D uncertain. V was pared by 0 bases and J by 5 bases, with 5 bases between. Per germline, CDR1 SGHTA and CDR2 FQGTGA. This CDR3 is 14 amino acids long. DNA of the CDR3: TGTGCCAGCAGCTTAACACCCAATAATTCACCCCTCCACTTT. Protein sequence: CASSLTPNNSPLHF.

The V and J genes are TRBV29-1 and TRBJ1-5; TRBD1 might be the D (5 bases). Per the germline V gene, CDR1 is SQVTM and CDR2 is ANQGSEA. This CDR3 is 13 amino acids long. With 3 bases removed from V and 6 bases from J, the gap between germline ends came to 12 bases. CDR3 loop: CSVESGFGQPQHF. The CDR3 region has the DNA TGCAGCGTTGAGTCAGGGTTCGGTCAGCCCCAGCATTTT.

This clone has just one count. This chain joins TRBV6-1 and TRBJ1-5; a possible D gene is TRBD1 (5 bases). The CDR3 has 14 residues. Germline CDR1 is MNHNS and CDR2 is SASEGT. The V end was cut by 2 bases, the J end by 7 bases, with 12 bases between. CDR3 residues: CASSETHGAQPQHF. The CDR3 DNA sequence: TGTGCCAGCAGTGAAACCCACGGGGCACAGCCCCAGCATTTT.

The chain has TRBV10-1 and TRBJ2-7, with 9 positions matching TRBD1. The CDR3 is 15 amino acids. The junction had 5 bases not matched to a gene; V was cut back by 4 bases and J by 1 base. Germline CDR1 WNHNN, CDR2 SYGVQD (reference sequence). CDR3 region: CASSGGTGLSYEQYF. The CDR3 nucleotides are TGCGCCAGCAGTGGGGGGACAGGGCTATCCTACGAGCAGTACTTC.

The rearrangement links TRBV2 to TRBJ2-1; D perhaps matches TRBD1 (6 bases). This CDR3 has 15 residues. Germline CDR1 is SNHLY and CDR2 is FYNNEI. Trimming cost V 0 bases and J 7 bases, with 13 bases left between them. The chain's CDR3 is CASSEALQGRNEQFF. CDR3 sequence (DNA): TGTGCCAGCAGTGAAGCCCTACAGGGCAGGAATGAGCAGTTCTTC.

The sample holds one count of this clone. This chain joins TRBV5-1 and TRBJ2-7; TRBD2 matches at 12 bases. Per germline, CDR1 SGHRS and CDR2 YFSETQ. V dropped 2 bases and J dropped 6; count of bases not matched to a gene: 3. The CDR3 is 14 residues long. In DNA, the CDR3 is TGCGCCAGCAGCTTACTAGCGGGGGGAGGCGAGCAGTACTTC. It translates to CASSLLAGGGEQYF.

As concerns this clone: One junction end disagrees with the germline gene, perhaps due to a read error. This chain uses TRBV9 with TRBJ1-2; TRBD1 agrees at 10 bases. Germline CDR1 SGDLS, CDR2 YYNGEE. This CDR3 comprises 15 residues. The CDR3 here is CASSAGGQGNYGYAF. CDR3 in DNA: TGTGCCAGCAGCGCGGGGGGACAGGGGAACTATGGCTACGCCTTC.

The J gene is TRBJ2-7, the V gene TRBV25-1; D is uncertain. The DNA end lines up better with TRBJ2-5; the J call may be wrong. CDR3 length: 13 amino acids. The germline V gene encodes CDR1 MGHDK and CDR2 SYGVNS. The DNA for the CDR3 is TGTGCCAGCAGTGAATATAACGAAGAGACCCAGTACTTC. Protein: CASSEYNEETQYF.

This chain links TRBV5-4 with TRBJ1-2, with TRBD1 matching 8 bases. The V and J ends lost 0 bases and 4 bases, in that order; junction bases with no gene match: 5. Germline-derived CDR1 and CDR2 are SGHNT and YYREEE (reference sequence). The CDR3 spans 15 residues. The CDR3 region has the DNA TGTGCCAGCAGCTTGGCTTCGGGACAGGCCTATGGCTACACCTTC. This gives the protein CASSLASGQAYGYTF. The variable domain in full, with the rest retrieved from reference TRBV5-4 and TRBJ1-2, is ETGVTQSPTHLIKTRGQQVTLRCSSQSGHNTVSWYQQALGQGPQFIFQYYREEENGRGNFPPRFSGLQFPNYSSELNVNALELDDSALYLCASSLASGQAYGYTFGSGTRLTVV.

This clone was seen once. The rearrangement uses TRBV27 and TRBJ1-6; no clear D gene. Per germline, CDR1 MNHEY and CDR2 SMNVEV (reference sequence). Trimming left V 9 bases short and J 7 bases short, with 19 bases between. This CDR3 spans 15 amino acids. The CDR3 DNA sequence: TGTGCCAGTGATTCTACGTGGACGGTGAATTCACCCCTCCACTTT. It translates to CASDSTWTVNSPLHF.

The gene calls are TRBV9 and TRBJ2-2, with unresolved D. This CDR3 comprises 13 residues. Germline V gene lookup returns CDR1 SGDLS and CDR2 YYNGEE. The V and J ends lost 3 bases and 3 bases respectively, with 6 bases between them. The CDR3: CASSAHYTGELFF. CDR3 in DNA: TGTGCCAGCAGCGCTCACTACACCGGGGAGCTGTTTTTT. Full variable domain (rest looked up from reference TRBV9 and TRBJ2-2): DSGVTQTPKHLITATGQRVTLRCSPRSGDLSVYWYQQSLDQGLQFLIQYYNGEERAKGNILERFSAQQFPDLHSELNLSSLELGDSALYFCASSAHYTGELFFGEGSRLTVL.

The V and J genes are TRBV2 and TRBJ2-5; 9 positions agree with TRBD2. V was clipped by 3 bases and J by 8 bases; unmatched bases: 7. Germline loops: CDR1 SNHLY, CDR2 FYNNEI. The CDR3 contains 14 residues. The CDR3 nucleotides are TGTGCCAGCAGTGAGCCCTTAGCGGGGGTTACCCAGTACTTC. Its protein product is CASSEPLAGVTQYF.